The 30 T cell receptor beta chains below all came from one sample that was sequenced in a study of T cells in Graves' hyperthyroidism and ophthalmopathy. Amplification of TCR beta CDR3 regions used RNA as the template. TCR CDR3 underwent first-round RT-PCR with the HTBI primer set. TCRdb analysed the multiplex PCR reads with MiXCR anew, one entry per CDR3 protein. This sample yields roughly 580,000 distinct CDR3 sequences, of which around 14% are seen a single time; 5.8% belongs to the top ten. Sequencing was carried out using blood. The receptors were sampled from a woman aged 25 to 39 with Graves' hyperthyroidism that later progressed to Graves' ophthalmopathy.

Points on this clonotype: A read error may account for a junction end that differs from germline. This chain connects TRBV4-3 to TRBJ1-1; D is uncertain. The CDR3 extends over 13 amino acids. Germline CDR1 reads LGHNA; CDR2 reads YSLEER. CDR3 amino acids: CAGSQEAGTEAFF. The CDR3 coding sequence is TGCGCCGGCAGCCAAGAAGCTGGCACTGAAGCTTTCTTT.

This chain connects TRBV7-2 to TRBJ2-1; 8 positions agree with TRBD2. Per the germline V gene, CDR1 is SGHTA and CDR2 is FQGNSA. This CDR3 comprises 16 residues. V trimming: 7 bases; J trimming: 4 bases; junction bases outside the gene matches: 12. DNA of the CDR3: TGTGCCAGCATTGGGGGTGCGGGAGGTATATACAATGAGCAGTTCTTC. Its translation: CASIGGAGGIYNEQFF.

This clonotype came up many times. The V and J genes are TRBV27 and TRBJ1-1; a weak D match, TRBD1 (6 bases). Trimming stripped 5 bases from V and 3 bases from J, with 10 bases between. This CDR3 comprises 13 residues. Germline CDR1 is MNHEY and CDR2 is SMNVEV (reference sequence). CDR3 bases: TGTGCCAGCAGTCCAGGGGTCGACACTGAAGCTTTCTTT. Translating it yields CASSPGVDTEAFF.

This clonotype turned up a few times. The CDR3 DNA reads as TGTGCCAGCAGCTCGGGGCGCGGGGTACAGCCCCAGCATTTT. It is translated as CASSSGRGVQPQHF. This chain joins TRBV7-8 and TRBJ1-5, with D perhaps matching TRBD1 (5 bases). From germline, CDR1 is SGHVS and CDR2 FQNEAQ. CDR3 length: 14 amino acids. V lost 4 bases to trimming and J lost 7 bases, with 14 bases between them.

This clonotype has a count of ten or more. The chain has TRBV6-1 and TRBJ1-5, with 8 positions matching TRBD1. The CDR3 sequence is 15 residues long. Germline V gives CDR1 MNHNS, CDR2 SASEGT. Trimming cost V 6 bases and J 1 base; bases outside gene matches: 5. CDR3 loop: CASREDRVSNQPQHF. CDR3 nucleotide sequence: TGTGCCAGCAGAGAGGACAGGGTCAGCAATCAGCCCCAGCATTTT.

This clonotype appeared a few times. V and J are TRBV6-1 and TRBJ2-2, with D possibly matching TRBD1 (6 bases). The germline V gene encodes CDR1 MNHNS and CDR2 SASEGT. Trimming stripped 6 bases from V and 3 bases from J, with 17 bases between. The CDR3 is made up of 16 amino acids. The CDR3 region is CASRATGLIDTGELFF. The CDR3 DNA reads as TGTGCCAGCAGAGCAACAGGGTTAATCGACACCGGGGAGCTGTTTTTT.

This clonotype was counted many times. J is TRBJ2-5 and V is TRBV10-3, with 13 positions matching TRBD2. The CDR3 loop spans 18 amino acids. CDR1 is ENHRY and CDR2 is SYGVKD in the germline V gene. V gave up 3 bases and J gave up 0 bases; unmatched junction bases: 7. The CDR3 region has the DNA TGTGCCATCAGTGAAAGGGGGACTAGCGGGACCAACCAAGAGACCCAGTACTTC. This sequence encodes CAISERGTSGTNQETQYF.

V is TRBV2 and J is TRBJ2-3; 7 bases fit TRBD1. V shed 3 bases, J shed 8 bases, and the junction held 11 bases outside the gene matches. The germline V gene has CDR1 SNHLY and CDR2 FYNNEI. The CDR3 consists of 15 residues. The CDR3 DNA sequence: TGTGCCAGCAGTGACCCCTGGGACAGCGCCGGTACGCAGTATTTT. This codes for CASSDPWDSAGTQYF.

This chain joins TRBV5-5 and TRBJ2-1, with 10 bases fitting TRBD2. The CDR3 runs 17 residues. V shed 0 bases and J 5 bases; nucleotides not matched to a gene: 8. Germline assignment: CDR1 SGHKS and CDR2 YYEKEE (reference sequence). CDR3 DNA: TGTGCCAGCAGCTTGGACCCTGGGACTAGCGCAGACAATGAGCAGTTCTTC. It codes for CASSLDPGTSADNEQFF.

This clonotype was observed many times. The chain joins TRBV30 to TRBJ1-4, with D maybe TRBD1 (5 bases). CDR3 size: 12 residues. Between the trimmed V and J ends, which lost 3 bases and 8 bases, there was a span of 10 bases. Germline values: CDR1 GTSNPN, CDR2 SVGIG (reference sequence). The CDR3 coding sequence is TGTGCCTGGAGGCCCGGGGGGGAAAAACTGTTTTTT. Protein product: CAWRPGGEKLFF.

This clonotype occurred many times. This rearrangement joins TRBV20-1 to TRBJ2-3; 13 bases agree with TRBD2. V lost 5 bases, J lost 1 base, and 6 bases stayed unmatched. The CDR3 consists of 16 residues. Per the germline V gene, CDR1 is DFQATT and CDR2 is SNEGSKA (reference sequence). Here the CDR3 DNA reads TGCAGTGCTCACCTGGGACTAGCGGGACGCACAGATACGCAGTATTTT. It yields the protein CSAHLGLAGRTDTQYF.

This clonotype has a handful of counts. One end of the junction does not line up with germline, which may come from a read error. The gene calls are TRBV6-1 and TRBJ1-3; D ambiguous. Germline V gene data show CDR1 as MNHNS and CDR2 as SASEGT. The CDR3 is made up of 14 amino acids. The CDR3 coding sequence is TGTGCCAGCAGCCTGGGGAGTCGGGGAACCACCATATATTTT. Its protein product is CASSLGSRGTTIYF.

On this clonotype: A much larger clone differs from this one at a single base, so this may be a read error. The chain joins TRBV15 to TRBJ1-5; D is undetermined. V was trimmed by 3 bases and J by 8 bases, leaving 14 bases between them. The length of the CDR3 is 14 residues. Germline V gives CDR1 LNHNV, CDR2 YYDKDF (reference sequence). CDR3 loop: CATSSDVRPEPQHF. The DNA for the CDR3 is TGTGCCACCAGCAGTGATGTCAGGCCCGAGCCCCAGCATTTT.

This clonotype was counted ten times or more. The chain combines TRBV12-3 or TRBV12-4 with TRBJ1-1; a possible D gene is TRBD1 (6 bases). The length of the CDR3 is 14 residues. V shed 6 bases and J shed 0 bases, with 11 bases lying between them. The CDR3 reads CASRSQGVNTEAFF. The CDR3 DNA follows: TGTGCCAGCAGATCACAGGGAGTGAACACTGAAGCTTTCTTT.

The rearrangement joins TRBV29-1 to TRBJ2-7; D not certain. Deletions cut 4 bases from V and 2 bases from J, with 9 bases between. Germline lookup yields CDR1 SQVTM and CDR2 ANQGSEA. The CDR3 has 12 residues. CDR3 sequence (DNA): TGCAGCGTTGTGGATTCAACCTACGAGCAGTACTTC. This translates into CSVVDSTYEQYF.

This clonotype was counted ten times or more. The chain has TRBV10-3 and TRBJ2-7; D call uncertain. The V end lost 2 bases, the J end lost 3 bases, and 8 bases lay between the germline ends. The CDR3 length is 13 residues. Germline-derived CDR1 and CDR2 are ENHRY and SYGVKD. The CDR3 sequence is CAISEPAGYEQYF. The CDR3 nucleotides read TGTGCCATCAGTGAGCCCGCCGGCTACGAGCAGTACTTC.

This clonotype has at least ten counts. The chain recombines TRBV19 with TRBJ1-6; 8 bases agree with TRBD1. Germline-derived CDR1 and CDR2 are LNHDA and SQIVND (reference sequence). The CDR3 is 17 amino acids. The V gene end was trimmed by 0 bases and the J gene end by 5 bases; junction bases not matched to a gene: 6. As DNA, the CDR3 is TGTGCCAGTAGTATAGAGCACAGGGGGTTGGATAATTCACCCCTCCACTTT. Translating gives CASSIEHRGLDNSPLHF. The variable domain in full, with the rest retrieved from reference TRBV19 and TRBJ1-6, is DGGITQSPKYLFRKEGQNVTLSCEQNLNHDAMYWYRQDPGQGLRLIYYSQIVNDFQKGDIAEGYSVSREKKESFPLTVTSAQKNPTAFYLCASSIEHRGLDNSPLHFGNGTRLTVT.

The V call is TRBV20-1, the J call TRBJ2-3; D uncertain. Germline CDR1 is DFQATT and CDR2 is SNEGSKA (reference sequence). Trimming took 6 bases from V and 6 from J, leaving 25 bases between them. The CDR3 consists of 16 residues. The CDR3 coding sequence is TGCAGTGCCCTACCCCACCAGACCTCAGCCCGGGATACGCAGTATTTT. Its protein is CSALPHQTSARDTQYF.

The sample holds many counts of this clonotype. The chain joins TRBV6-2 or TRBV6-3 to TRBJ2-1; weak D call: TRBD1 (5 bases). The ends were cut back, 6 bases at V and 3 bases at J, with 12 bases in the middle. The germline gives CDR1 MNHEY, CDR2 SVGEGT. The CDR3 has 14 residues. CDR3 amino acids: CASRPETVYNEQFF. In nucleotides, the CDR3 is TGTGCCAGCAGACCCGAGACAGTCTACAATGAGCAGTTCTTC.

The chain links TRBV7-2 to TRBJ2-1, with TRBD2 matching 7 bases. J gave up 4 bases and V 1 base, and 13 bases lay outside the gene matches. The CDR3 is 18 amino acids. CDR1 is SGHTA, CDR2 FQGNSA, per germline. CDR3 DNA: TGTGCCAGCAGCTTAGAGACTAGCTGGCGCCTCTTTTACAATGAGCAGTTCTTC. Translated, it gives CASSLETSWRLFYNEQFF.

This clonotype came up many times. This chain links TRBV20-1 with TRBJ1-1, with a tentative D call TRBD1 (5 bases). This CDR3 region has 19 residues. Trimming removed 4 bases at V and 5 bases at J, with 32 bases between. Germline CDR1 is DFQATT and CDR2 is SNEGSKA (reference sequence). As DNA, the CDR3 is TGCAGTGCTACATTAAGAAGACCCGCAGTGCCCGCGGGGCTGACTGAAGCTTTCTTT. Translating it yields CSATLRRPAVPAGLTEAFF.

This clonotype was counted many times. This chain uses TRBV6-1 with TRBJ1-2; D unclear. V was shortened by 6 bases and J by 0 bases, with 8 bases between the two germline ends. The CDR3 spans 13 residues. Germline V gene lookup returns CDR1 MNHNS and CDR2 SASEGT. The CDR3 here is CASRLGPNYGYTF. In nucleotides, the CDR3 is TGTGCCAGCAGACTAGGCCCTAACTATGGCTACACCTTC.

The chain recombines TRBV27 with TRBJ2-6; no firm D call. V dropped 7 bases and J dropped 0 bases, with 7 bases sitting between them. Per germline, CDR1 MNHEY and CDR2 SMNVEV (reference sequence). The CDR3 totals 14 residues. The CDR3 loop is CASKGLSGANVLTF. The CDR3 nucleotides are TGTGCCAGCAAGGGCCTCTCTGGGGCCAACGTCCTGACTTTC.

The gene calls are TRBV7-9 and TRBJ2-6, with D hard to call. With 5 bases removed from V and 1 base from J, the gap between germline ends came to 12 bases. Germline-derived CDR1 and CDR2 are SEHNR and FQNEAQ (reference sequence). The CDR3 runs 16 residues. The CDR3 is CASSPDGGSGANVLTF. As DNA, the CDR3 is TGTGCCAGCAGCCCCGACGGTGGGTCTGGGGCCAACGTCCTGACTTTC.

Worth noting for this clonotype: A read error may explain this, as a much larger clone is one base away. The chain employs TRBV20-1 and TRBJ2-1; D could derive from TRBD1 or TRBD2 (5 bases each). The DNA end is a closer match to TRBJ2-7, so the J assignment may be wrong. CDR1 DFQATT and CDR2 SNEGSKA come from the germline V gene (reference sequence). This CDR3 has 15 residues. DNA of the CDR3: TGCAGTGCTGGGGCCGGACTGGGGCTTTGGAATGAGCAGTACTTC. This translates into CSAGAGLGLWNEQYF.

This clonotype was seen at least ten times. The CDR3 is CAWSAQETQYF. In nucleotides, the CDR3 is TGTGCCTGGAGTGCTCAAGAGACCCAGTACTTC. The V gene is TRBV30, the J gene TRBJ2-5; the D is unclear. CDR1 and CDR2 (germline): GTSNPN, SVGIG (reference sequence). Trimming removed 1 base at V and 2 bases at J, with 2 bases between. The CDR3 is made up of 11 amino acids.

This clonotype has only a few counts. The CDR3 here is CASSVGGRTYNSPLHF. The DNA for the CDR3 is TGTGCCAGCAGTGTTGGGGGACGGACATATAATTCACCCCTCCACTTT. The chain links TRBV25-1 to TRBJ1-6; the D gene is possibly TRBD1 (5 bases). Germline V gene lookup returns CDR1 MGHDK and CDR2 SYGVNS. Trimming took 4 bases from V and 4 from J, leaving 14 bases between them. This CDR3 has 16 amino acids.

The chain couples TRBV6-2 or TRBV6-3 to TRBJ1-5; D may be TRBD1 (5 bases). The CDR3 is 19 residues long. The V end was cut by 0 bases, the J end by 0 bases, with 18 bases between. Germline V gene sequence: CDR1 MNHEY, CDR2 SVGEGT. The CDR3 sequence: CASSYSNSGRLYSNQPQHF. CDR3 nucleotides: TGTGCCAGCAGTTACTCGAATTCAGGGAGACTTTATAGCAATCAGCCCCAGCATTTT.

This clonotype was detected many times. The genes are TRBV24-1 and TRBJ2-2, with 7 nucleotides matching TRBD1. The J segment lost 2 bases and the V segment lost 4 bases, leaving 9 bases of the junction unmatched. This CDR3 has 17 residues. From germline, CDR1 is KGHDR and CDR2 SFDVKD. The CDR3 spells CATSEILTGLNTGELFF. CDR3 DNA sequence: TGTGCCACCAGTGAAATACTGACAGGGCTCAACACCGGGGAGCTGTTTTTT.

This clonotype was seen a few times. V is TRBV6-2 or TRBV6-3 and J is TRBJ2-5; TRBD2 aligns across 7 bases. Per germline, CDR1 MNHEY and CDR2 SVGEGT. V shed 4 bases, J shed 4 bases, and the junction held 6 bases outside the gene matches. The CDR3 spans 14 residues. Written as DNA, the CDR3 is TGTGCCAGCAGTTTCCTAGCGGCTCGAGAGACCCAGTACTTC. It is translated as CASSFLAARETQYF.